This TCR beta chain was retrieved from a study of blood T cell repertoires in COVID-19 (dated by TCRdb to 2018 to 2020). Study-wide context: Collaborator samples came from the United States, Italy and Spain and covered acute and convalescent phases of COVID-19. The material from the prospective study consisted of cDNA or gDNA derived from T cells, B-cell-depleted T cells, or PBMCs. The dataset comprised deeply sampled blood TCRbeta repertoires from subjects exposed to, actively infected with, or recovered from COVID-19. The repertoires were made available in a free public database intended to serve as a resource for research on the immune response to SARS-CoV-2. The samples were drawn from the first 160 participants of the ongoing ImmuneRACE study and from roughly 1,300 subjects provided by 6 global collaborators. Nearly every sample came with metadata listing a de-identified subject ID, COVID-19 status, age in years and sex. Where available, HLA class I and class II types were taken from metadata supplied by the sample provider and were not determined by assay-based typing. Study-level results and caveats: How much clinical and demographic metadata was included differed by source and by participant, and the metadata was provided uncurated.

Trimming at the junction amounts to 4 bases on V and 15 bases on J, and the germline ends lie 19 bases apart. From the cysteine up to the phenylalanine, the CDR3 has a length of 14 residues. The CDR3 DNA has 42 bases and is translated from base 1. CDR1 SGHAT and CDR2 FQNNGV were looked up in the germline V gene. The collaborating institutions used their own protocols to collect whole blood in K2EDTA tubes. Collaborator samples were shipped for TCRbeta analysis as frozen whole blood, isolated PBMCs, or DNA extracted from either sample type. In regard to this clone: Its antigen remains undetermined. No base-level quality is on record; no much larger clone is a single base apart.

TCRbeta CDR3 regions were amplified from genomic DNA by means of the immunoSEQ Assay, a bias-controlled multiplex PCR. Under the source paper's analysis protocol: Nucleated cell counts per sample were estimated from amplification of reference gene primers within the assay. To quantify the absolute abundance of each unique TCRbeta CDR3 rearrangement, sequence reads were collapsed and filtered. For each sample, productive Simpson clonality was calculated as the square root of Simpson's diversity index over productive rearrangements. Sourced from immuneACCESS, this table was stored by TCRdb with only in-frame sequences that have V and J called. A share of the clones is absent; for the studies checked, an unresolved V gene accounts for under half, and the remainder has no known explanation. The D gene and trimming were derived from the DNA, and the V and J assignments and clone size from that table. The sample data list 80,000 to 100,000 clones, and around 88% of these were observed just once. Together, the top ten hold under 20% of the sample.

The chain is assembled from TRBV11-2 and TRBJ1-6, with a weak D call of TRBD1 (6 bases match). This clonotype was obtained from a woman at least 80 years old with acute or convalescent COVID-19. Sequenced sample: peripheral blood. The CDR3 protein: CASSSGTYSPRLHF. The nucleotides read TGTGCCAGCAGCTCCGGGACATACTCGCCTCGCCTCCACTTT.